Described below is a single T cell receptor beta chain sequence and its context. What antigen it recognizes has not been identified. Base-call qualities are not available, and no considerably larger clone is one nucleotide away. Preparation of the library involved the immunoSEQ multiplex PCR assay. For the multiplex PCR, a mixture combining 60 forward primers for TCR Vbeta segments and 13 reverse primers for TCR Jbeta segments was used. The CDR3 region of rearranged TCR beta genes was amplified from genomic DNA by a multiplex PCR assay. Amplified TCR beta libraries were sequenced as 87-base-pair reads on the Illumina HiSeq System. As for how the authors treated the data: In a later analysis, approximately 74 million unique TCR beta chains were counted across the 500 to 700 repertoires, and roughly 9.9 million of these chains were shared by at least two donors. To remove PCR and sequencing errors, raw reads were error-corrected and collapsed into unique sequences using a nearest-neighbor algorithm that merged closely related sequences. V, D and J gene segments were assigned by aligning CDR3 sequences to IMGT reference sequences. Each retained sequence needed at least a six-nucleotide match to both a V gene segment and a J gene segment. Rearrangements were called productive when the CDR3 lacked stop codons and stayed in frame with V and J; all others were non-productive. CDR3 was defined by IMGT convention, running from the second conserved V-encoded cysteine to the conserved J-encoded phenylalanine. The earlier analysis of about 570 of the donors excluded any sequence lacking an unambiguous match to a single V gene segment. In an earlier analysis of about 590 of the donors, a V segment was called functional when productive rearrangements were above 56.7%, and segregating when the standard deviation between donors exceeded 5%. A statistical classification framework was built for diagnosing cytomegalovirus status from the catalog of TCR beta chain sequences. In a later analysis, TCR nucleotide sequences were compared against IMGT/GENE-DB human TR gene sequences so that V and J genes could be assigned. The TCRdist pipeline was used in a later analysis to assign CDR3 sequences and most-parsimonious VDJ recombination scenarios. In a later analysis, each TCR beta chain was defined by its CDR3 amino acid sequence together with its V-gene family, and reads without a unique V-gene family were excluded. A later analysis removed over 500 highly shared, low-generation-probability nucleotide sequences to deal with suspected cross-contamination and a sequencing artifact. A later analysis calculated a clonal expansion index for each public chain from normalized within-repertoire ranks of inferred template counts. Generation probabilities in a later analysis came from a VDJ recombination model fitted to out-of-frame rearrangements, and those results were checked against IGoR. In a later analysis, TCR-TCR, TCR-HLA and TCR-CMV co-occurrence was scored with hypergeometric tests, and a repertoire-size bias correction was applied to TCR pairs. A later analysis estimated false discovery rates by permuting HLA or CMV assignments 20 times. In a later analysis, co-occurring TCRs were grouped using DBSCAN, with TCRdist sequence similarity added in when clustering inside HLA-allele-positive subsets. Co-occurrence clustering excluded repertoires with fewer than 30,000 or more than 120,000 public chains, plus five with anomalous nucleotide sharing. TCRdb retrieved this table from immuneACCESS and kept in-frame rearrangements only. Not all clones are present; in checked studies, unresolved V genes account for under half, and no reason is known for the remainder. That table furnishes V, J and clone size, whereas the DNA furnished D and trimming. The sample table records fewer than 100,000 clones; 78% of these occur just once. The top ten clones comprise 2% to 3% of the sample.

This record belongs to a study of cytomegalovirus exposure and HLA in healthy donors (dated by TCRdb to 2016 to 2017). Turning to the overall study: An earlier analysis of approximately 640 of the donors reported 250 to 300 Gb of sequence data and some 100 million unique TCR beta sequences from about 200 million T cells. An early release that covered about 600 HLA-typed donors contained approximately 320 gigabases of sequencing data and about 84 million unique TCR sequences. The genetic ancestry cluster associated with self-reported Caucasian donors included roughly four fifths of the roughly 380 genotyped donors. The study aimed to test whether cataloging public T cell receptors could reveal signatures of past pathogen exposure. The study used immunosequencing to profile the T cell repertoires of hundreds of subjects and linked those repertoires to cytomegalovirus serostatus. Besides the first cohort of approximately 710 subjects, a separate validation cohort made up of around 120 different subjects was used. To predict cytomegalovirus infection status, the study brought together high-throughput TCR immunosequencing, statistical association of individual TCRs with disease status, and machine learning. A later analysis re-analyzed previously published TCR beta repertoires from hundreds of donors and added high-resolution HLA genotyping to study TCR occurrence patterns. Rather than drawing on any new phenotypic data, the later analysis identified candidate immune exposures from TCR beta sequences and the way those sequences occurred across donors. In an earlier analysis of roughly 540 of the donors, high-throughput TCR beta sequencing was used to judge whether each TCR beta V gene segment behaved as functional or pseudogenic. Donor age, sex, ethnicity and CMV serostatus were compiled together with the repertoire data. A later genetic analysis used genome-wide SNP genotypes for about three fifths of the roughly 700 donors, treating that subset as a discovery cohort. Every repertoire in the discovery cohort had been generated on one and the same sequencing platform. HLA typing included class I and class II loci at four-digit resolution. Typing coverage differed by locus: A, B, C, DRB1 and DQB1 were typed in roughly 629-640 donors, DQA1 in 522, DPA1 in nearly 610, and DPB1 in approximately 450. Because of strong linkage in the cohort, four to six DR-DQ haplotypes were treated as single units for association and clustering. Among a few hundred genotyped donors of the cohort, an average of about 240,000 unique TCR beta nucleotide sequences were sequenced per donor, 15% to 20% of them non-productive.

Study-level results and caveats: The earlier analysis of around 600 of the donors excluded about 16 rarely observed V segments, including chromosome 9 orphons, because counts were too low. Cytomegalovirus status was reported to be diagnosed by the classifier with high specificity and sensitivity in both the original and validation cohorts. In this cohort, only TCR beta chains were sequenced, and detectable features were limited by the absence of alpha or paired-chain data. A further reported finding was that TCR beta sequences accurately predicted the HLA-A and HLA-B alleles for most subjects in the first cohort. In a later analysis, HLA-associated TCR beta chains showed more clonal expansion and lower generation probabilities than non-associated chains that were equally common. The sequencing pipeline was judged likely to have produced a cluster of highly shared sequence variants as a technical artifact. Three of the identified cytomegalovirus-associated TCR beta chains were confirmed in vitro to be specific for cytomegalovirus antigens. In the study, about 150 TCR beta chains were listed as associated with cytomegalovirus. V-gene and J-gene trimming of TCR beta chains was associated with a missense DCLRE1C variant in a later genetic analysis, and the association was replicated in an independent cohort. Correlated functional status among segregating V segments might reflect linkage disequilibrium, but an unknown experimental factor could not be ruled out. A later analysis reported that several top co-occurrence clusters appeared linked to parvovirus B19, influenza, CMV and Epstein-Barr virus. An earlier analysis of some 560 of the donors showed that most TCR beta V segments appeared in productive rearrangements either about 87% or about 30% of the time, which broadly matched IMGT annotations. While some public TCRs were present in many individuals, most TCR sequences turned up only very rarely across donors. The authors suggested that the approach could potentially be extended to other disease states and immunological phenotypes. Presence/absence analyses assumed roughly uniform sequencing depth across donors, an assumption that may not hold. At a false discovery rate of 0.05, a later analysis linked around 17,000 TCR beta sequences to specific HLA alleles. A later analysis found that TCR association rates varied across HLA loci, with DRB1 alleles showing the most associated TCRs and HLA-C alleles the fewest. Strong co-occurrence of HLA alleles, especially DR and DQ, made assigning TCR associations to individual alleles difficult. Because HLA typing was unavailable for some donors at each locus, only the typed subset was used in association tests. Most CMV-associated TCR beta chains appeared to be HLA-restricted in a later analysis, and the HLA associations seemed to be driven largely by CMV exposure. The only immune exposure information available for the cohort was CMV serostatus. Compared with the approximately 600-donor mean, donors in an Asian-associated ancestry cluster had fewer N-insertions in productive TCRs, according to a later genetic analysis. The 87-base-pair reads could not distinguish some IMGT-functional V segments, including TRBV6-2 and TRBV6-3, so those segments were excluded.

From the cysteine through the phenylalanine, the CDR3 covers 13 amino acids. Solely the CDR3 DNA is kept, with 39 bases framed from the first base. Trimmed from V: 7 bases; trimmed from J: 5 bases; junction bases lacking a gene match: 7. CDR1 is given as SNHLY and CDR2 as FYNNEI, both from the germline V gene. In total, approximately 690 healthy bone marrow donors made up the cohort. Cohort members were all nominally healthy when sampled, although unrecorded immune exposures were likely present. The donor tested CMV seropositive, placing the donor among the roughly 270 seropositive members of the cohort. Each donor provided a peripheral blood sample, and peripheral blood mononuclear cells were used for TCR beta sequencing. Genomic DNA extraction from the blood cell samples was performed with the Qiagen DNeasy Blood Extraction Kit.

The sequence was collected from a male donor in good health and CMV-seropositive. The V gene is TRBV2 and the J gene is TRBJ2-5, with TRBD2 identical over 7 junction bases. Material: PBMCs. This receptor carries the CDR3 CASTGGSYETQYF. Here is the DNA: TGTGCCAGCACGGGCGGGAGCTACGAGACCCAGTACTTC.